The 4 T cell receptor beta chains below come from one sample, sequenced in a study of blood T cell repertoires in COVID-19. Sequencing used immunoSEQ multiplex PCR; TCRdb keeps in-frame clones, though not all of them. This table has some 190,000 clones, 85% to 90% appearing once. Sequencing was carried out using peripheral blood. The source is a human donor in a cohort sampled during active COVID-19.

J is TRBJ2-1 and V is TRBV7-9; 11 bases align to TRBD2. The length of the CDR3 is 15 residues. CDR1 and CDR2 from the germline V gene are SEHNR and FQNEAQ (reference sequence). Trimming removed 0 bases from V and 8 bases from J; junction bases left unmatched: 3. CDR3 protein: CASSLALAGGYEQFF. The DNA of the CDR3 is TGTGCCAGCAGCTTAGCGCTAGCGGGGGGCTATGAGCAGTTCTTC.

The chain carries TRBV7-2 and TRBJ2-5; the D gene is possibly TRBD2 (5 bases). Germline V gives CDR1 SGHTA, CDR2 FQGNSA. The CDR3 length is 15 residues. V was clipped by 0 bases and J by 1 base, with 9 bases between them. CDR3 amino acids: CASSLASGFQETQYF. The DNA of the CDR3 is TGTGCCAGCAGCTTAGCGTCGGGGTTCCAAGAGACCCAGTACTTC.

The chain joins TRBV7-2 to TRBJ1-2; TRBD1 agrees at 12 bases. This CDR3 contains 16 residues. Trimming removed 5 bases from V and 8 bases from J; junction bases left unmatched: 12. The germline gives CDR1 SGHTA, CDR2 FQGNSA. DNA of the CDR3: TGTGCCAGCAGCCCTAATGCCCCGGGACAGGGGGCCGGCTACACCTTC. Encoded protein: CASSPNAPGQGAGYTF.

The chain joins TRBV19 to TRBJ1-1; 7 nucleotides line up with TRBD1. V lost 5 bases to trimming and J lost 11 bases; unmatched junction nucleotides: 17. This CDR3 is built from 15 residues. Germline CDR1 reads LNHDA; CDR2 reads SQIVND (reference sequence). For the CDR3, the DNA is TGTGCCAGTAGTGTAACAGGGGCCGCAGGGAGCCACGCTTTCTTT. It codes for CASSVTGAAGSHAFF.